Below, 9 T cell receptor beta chains from the same sample are listed, as sequenced in a study of beta chain features in type 1 diabetes (dated by TCRdb to the late 2010s). The paper as a whole reports these results and caveats: Type 1 diabetes patients showed a moderate but significant shortening of TCRB CDR3 length in all four CD4+ subsets.

These TCRs are of unknown antigen specificity. The protocol used for the library was the immunoSEQ multiplex PCR assay. The entire amount of isolated RNA was reverse transcribed using the High Capacity cDNA Reverse Transcription Kit, so the sequenced TCRB transcripts were expressed ones. In TCRdb, the immuneACCESS table is reduced to in-frame sequences with V and J assigned. These tables do not hold every clone; where another copy was compared, an unresolved V gene accounts for under half, and the others remain unexplained. In all, the sample holds 150,000 to 200,000 clones, and roughly 65% of those were seen once. The biggest ten clones account for roughly 0.092% of the sample. Sequenced input: naive CD4+ T cells from blood. Sample cell subset or site, as interpreted from the label and publication: true naive CD4+ T cells. All receptors derive from a man aged 25-45 years with type 1 diabetes.

As regards this clone: The germline gene is not matched at one end of the junction; a read error may be the cause. This chain uses TRBV7-7 with TRBJ2-5; weak D call: TRBD1 (5 bases). The CDR3 contains 13 residues. Germline CDR1 is SSHAT and CDR2 is FNYEAQ (reference sequence). CDR3 DNA: TGTGCTAGCAGCTTAGACAGTGGGGAGACCCAGTACTTC. Its protein product is CASSLDSGETQYF.

The chain links TRBV4-1 to TRBJ2-1; D not certain. The germline V and J ends were trimmed by 0 bases and 6 bases, with 12 bases remaining between them. CDR1 and CDR2 from the germline V gene are MGHRA and YSYEKL. The CDR3 spans 15 residues. The CDR3 DNA sequence: TGCGCCAGCAGCCAAGATGAGGTGGGCGGCAATGAGCAGTTCTTC. Residues: CASSQDEVGGNEQFF.

The chain carries TRBV29-1 and TRBJ1-1; D not resolved. Per germline, CDR1 SQVTM and CDR2 ANQGSEA. The CDR3 spans 11 residues. The CDR3 region is CSSTVNTEAFF. In DNA, the CDR3 is TGCAGTTCGACCGTGAACACTGAAGCTTTCTTT.

The chain employs TRBV9 and TRBJ2-1; D ambiguous. V lost 0 bases and J 0 bases, leaving 4 bases between the germline ends. The CDR3 has 14 residues. The germline V gene encodes CDR1 SGDLS and CDR2 YYNGEE. CDR3 DNA: TGTGCCAGCAGCGTAGTCAGCTCCTACAATGAGCAGTTCTTC. It specifies CASSVVSSYNEQFF.

The chain recombines TRBV7-2 with TRBJ2-7; a weak D match, TRBD2 (5 bases). V dropped 1 base and J dropped 2 bases, with 12 bases sitting between them. The CDR3 consists of 15 residues. Germline V gene lookup returns CDR1 SGHTA and CDR2 FQGNSA. The CDR3 here is CASSLVATATYEQYF. As DNA, the CDR3 is TGTGCCAGCAGCTTAGTAGCGACGGCTACCTACGAGCAGTACTTC.

V is TRBV5-1 and J is TRBJ2-1, with unresolved D. The germline V gene encodes CDR1 SGHRS and CDR2 YFSETQ. V lost 4 bases and J lost 4, with 12 bases in between. The CDR3 consists of 14 residues. CDR3 nucleotide sequence: TGCGCCAGCAGCCCCCCGCCTCTATACAATGAGCAGTTCTTC. Its protein is CASSPPPLYNEQFF.

The V call is TRBV6-6, the J call TRBJ1-4; 7 bases match TRBD1. The germline CDR1 and CDR2 sequences are MNHNY and SVGAGI (reference sequence). V lost 7 bases and J lost 8; bases outside the gene matches: 10. CDR3 length equals 14 residues. The CDR3 reads CASTLRGIAEKLFF. The CDR3 nucleotides are TGTGCCAGCACCCTCAGGGGGATTGCAGAAAAACTGTTTTTT.

This clone was observed a few times. V and J are TRBV18 and TRBJ2-1, with 8 positions matching TRBD1. The V segment lost 3 bases and the J segment 4 bases; nucleotides outside the gene matches: 5. Per germline, CDR1 KGHSH and CDR2 LQKENI. The CDR3 runs 15 residues. CDR3 protein: CASSPQGAEYNEQFF. CDR3 nucleotides: TGTGCCAGCTCACCTCAGGGGGCTGAGTACAATGAGCAGTTCTTC.

The CDR3 here is CASSQEGTGKAKNIQYF. CDR3 DNA sequence: TGCGCCAGCAGCCAAGAAGGGACAGGGAAAGCCAAAAACATTCAGTACTTC. The rearrangement links TRBV4-1 to TRBJ2-4; 9 positions match TRBD1. V trimming: 0 bases; J trimming: 0 bases; junction bases outside the gene matches: 3. Per germline, CDR1 MGHRA and CDR2 YSYEKL. CDR3 length: 17 amino acids.